This TCR beta chain was profiled in a study of cytomegalovirus exposure and HLA in healthy donors. Study-wide points: An analysis that came later showed most CMV-associated TCR beta chains appearing HLA-restricted. A list of more than 150 TCR beta chains associated with cytomegalovirus was given. According to an earlier analysis, most TCR beta V segments yielded productive rearrangements about 90% or about 30% of the time.

The study sampled nominally healthy donors, though unrecorded immune exposures were likely. This clone was detected once. Its antigen is unknown. Primers included in the PCR were 60 Vbeta and 13 Jbeta primers. Using immunoSEQ multiplex PCR, the repertoire was profiled, and TCRdb retains in-frame clones only, with some absent. The table has 50,000 to 60,000 clones, 78% seen once. This receptor was obtained from a female donor in good health and CMV-seronegative. Source material: PBMCs.

CDR3 region: CASSSPGLARAETQYF. CDR3 DNA: TGCGCCAGCAGCTCCCCTGGACTAGCGAGAGCTGAGACCCAGTACTTC. The chain recombines TRBV5-1 with TRBJ2-5; 9 bases are a match to TRBD2. Germline V gene sequence: CDR1 SGHRS, CDR2 YFSETQ. Losses at the gene ends were 3 bases for V and 5 bases for J; bases not matched to a gene: 11. The CDR3 contains 16 residues.